These 18 T cell receptor beta chains came from one sample sequenced in a study of vaccination and CD4 T cells after COVID-19. Specified treatment: approximately nine-day PBMC culture with coronavirus spike peptide pools or control peptides (ViraFEST assay). Sequenced with the Oncomine TCR Beta short-read assay was DNA taken from cultured CD4+ T cells. TCRdb re-called the PCR reads with MiXCR, one entry per CDR3 protein. The table has some 14,000 distinct CDR3 sequences, around 61% seen once. These receptors have no known antigen. Sample: CD4+ T cells from blood, cultured in vitro. These receptor sequences come from a human donor who had recovered from COVID-19.

This clonotype came up a few times. The chain is built from TRBV7-2 and TRBJ1-1, with unresolved D. V gave up 5 bases and J gave up 5 bases, with 21 bases separating them. CDR3 length equals 16 residues. The germline gives CDR1 SGHTA, CDR2 FQGNSA. The CDR3 nucleotides read TGTGCCAGCAGCCCAACCCCCGTGCCAAGAGGAACTGAAGCTTTCTTT. This gives the protein CASSPTPVPRGTEAFF.

This clonotype appeared a few times. The germline gene is not matched at one end of the junction; a read error may be the cause. The V call is TRBV20-1, the J call TRBJ2-7; D might be TRBD2 (6 bases). This CDR3 spans 12 amino acids. From germline, CDR1 is DFQATT and CDR2 SNEGSKA (reference sequence). CDR3 nucleotides: TGTTCCTCCGGGAGCAATGCCTACGAGCAGTACTTC. It translates to CSSGSNAYEQYF.

The chain is built from TRBV30 and TRBJ1-5; possible D gene TRBD1, 5 bases. Germline CDR1 GTSNPN, CDR2 SVGIG (reference sequence). CDR3 length: 14 amino acids. V lost 3 bases and J 1 base, leaving 10 bases between the germline ends. The CDR3 reads CAWSAGTSNQPQHF. The CDR3 nucleotides read TGTGCCTGGAGCGCAGGGACGAGCAATCAGCCCCAGCATTTT.

The chain combines TRBV7-6 with TRBJ2-2, with 11 nucleotides matching TRBD2. Per germline, CDR1 SGHVS and CDR2 FNYEAQ. The CDR3 spans 15 residues. The ends lost 5 bases at V and 5 bases at J; junction bases unmatched: 4. For the CDR3, the DNA is TGTGCCAGCAGCCCCCGGACTAGCGGGACCGGGGAGCTGTTTTTT. It yields the protein CASSPRTSGTGELFF. The full variable domain, completed using reference TRBV7-6 and TRBJ2-2, is GAGVSQSPRYKVTKRGQDVALRCDPISGHVSLYWYRQALGQGPEFLTYFNYEAQQDKSGLPNDRFSAERPEGSISTLTIQRTEQRDSAMYRCASSPRTSGTGELFFGEGSRLTVL.

To note about this clonotype: A read error may produce the germline difference seen at one junction end. Here the CDR3 DNA reads TGTGCCAGCAGTCGCGAAGGGGGCTCAGGGACTAGCGGGAGGCACTTC. Its translation is CASSREGGSGTSGRHF. V and J are TRBV2 and TRBJ2-4; 15 positions match TRBD2. CDR1 SNHLY and CDR2 FYNNEI come from the germline V gene. This CDR3 has 16 amino acids.

The chain is built from TRBV7-3 and TRBJ1-1; D is perhaps TRBD1 (6 bases). Germline loops: CDR1 SGHTA, CDR2 FQGTGA. Trimming cost V 6 bases and J 7 bases, with 18 bases left between them. The CDR3 spans 14 residues. CDR3 loop: CASRVGGATGEAFF. The CDR3 DNA reads as TGTGCCAGCAGGGTGGGGGGCGCAACCGGTGAAGCTTTCTTT.

The V and J genes are TRBV24-1 and TRBJ2-1, with unresolved D. CDR1 is KGHDR, CDR2 SFDVKD, per germline. Trimming took 0 bases from V and 8 from J, leaving 1 base between them. The CDR3 consists of 11 residues. Written as DNA, the CDR3 is TGTGCCACCAGTGATTTGGATGAGCAGTTCTTC. Its protein product is CATSDLDEQFF.

The J gene is TRBJ2-2, the V gene TRBV7-2; 12 bases are shared with TRBD1. Trimming at V came to 6 bases and at J to 3 bases, leaving 8 bases not matched to a gene. The CDR3 is 17 residues long. From germline, CDR1 is SGHTA and CDR2 FQGNSA. As DNA, the CDR3 is TGTGCCAGCAGTCTCGTCGGGACAGGGGGCTACACCGGGGAGCTGTTTTTT. It codes for CASSLVGTGGYTGELFF.

The chain is built from TRBV11-3 and TRBJ2-7; D not resolved. Germline CDR1 SGHNT, CDR2 YENEEA. V lost 5 bases and J lost 2, with 10 bases in between. The CDR3 runs to 13 residues. DNA for the CDR3: TGTGCCAGCAGCCCAGGCCAGACCTACGAGCAGTACTTC. Translated, it gives CASSPGQTYEQYF.

This clonotype was recorded a few times. The chain employs TRBV5-4 and TRBJ1-1; 8 bases map to TRBD1. In germline, CDR1 is SGHNT, CDR2 YYREEE (reference sequence). V dropped 7 bases and J dropped 4; count of bases not matched to a gene: 6. This CDR3 spans 13 amino acids. Here the CDR3 reads CASLGQGSTEAFF. CDR3 nucleotides: TGTGCCAGCCTCGGACAGGGAAGCACTGAAGCTTTCTTT.

The chain recombines TRBV4-2 with TRBJ1-3, with D uncertain. Looked up from germline, CDR1 is LGHNA and CDR2 is YNFKEQ. This CDR3 region has 15 residues. V was pared by 0 bases and J by 4 bases, with 10 bases between. This chain's CDR3 is CASSQDSSSGNTIYF. The CDR3 DNA sequence: TGTGCCAGCAGCCAAGACTCATCTAGCGGAAACACCATATATTTT.

This clonotype was observed a handful of times. The chain is built from TRBV27 and TRBJ2-2; D not certain. The CDR3 extends over 12 amino acids. Germline loops: CDR1 MNHEY, CDR2 SMNVEV (reference sequence). Between the trimmed V and J ends, which lost 5 bases and 8 bases, there was a span of 9 bases. The CDR3 bases are TGTGCCAGCAGTAATTTCCTTGGGGAGCTGTTTTTT. The encoded protein is CASSNFLGELFF.

V usage is TRBV18 and J usage is TRBJ1-6; 8 bases are shared with TRBD1. CDR1 is KGHSH and CDR2 is LQKENI in the germline V gene. V was clipped by 2 bases and J by 12 bases; unmatched bases: 0. The CDR3 runs to 12 residues. DNA of the CDR3: TGTGCCAGCTCACCAACAGGGGGACCCCTCCACTTT. It is translated as CASSPTGGPLHF.

This clonotype was observed a handful of times. V and J are TRBV7-6 and TRBJ1-6, with 9 nucleotides matching TRBD1. The CDR3 spans 16 residues. CDR1 is SGHVS and CDR2 is FNYEAQ in the germline V gene. The junction had 7 bases not matched to a gene; V was cut back by 5 bases and J by 5 bases. In DNA, the CDR3 is TGTGCCAGCAGCCTGGGACAGGGAGCAAATAATTCACCCCTCCACTTT. It specifies CASSLGQGANNSPLHF.

The genes are TRBV20-1 and TRBJ1-1, with TRBD1 as a possible D gene (6 bases). CDR1 DFQATT and CDR2 SNEGSKA come from the germline V gene (reference sequence). V lost 6 bases and J 1 base, leaving 15 bases between the germline ends. This CDR3 is 14 amino acids long. Here the CDR3 reads CSAPRGLGNTEAFF. The CDR3 DNA reads TGCAGTGCCCCACGGGGGCTGGGGAACACTGAAGCTTTCTTT.

The chain uses TRBV11-2 and TRBJ2-5, with D possibly being TRBD2 (5 bases). V lost 1 base and J 5 bases, leaving 8 bases between the germline ends. CDR1 is SGHAT and CDR2 is FQNNGV in the germline V gene. The CDR3 totals 13 residues. The CDR3 DNA reads TGTGCCAGCAGCTTAGGGCGGAGGGAGACCCAGTACTTC. Translating gives CASSLGRRETQYF.

V gene TRBV12-3 or TRBV12-4 combines with J gene TRBJ2-3; tentatively, D is TRBD1 (5 bases). V lost 1 base to trimming and J lost 5 bases, with 10 bases between them. The CDR3 loop spans 14 amino acids. CDR3 in amino acids: CASSLGGAVDTQYF. The CDR3 region has the DNA TGTGCCAGCAGTTTAGGGGGCGCGGTAGATACGCAGTATTTT.

J is TRBJ1-1 and V is TRBV7-3; tentatively, D is TRBD1 (5 bases). This CDR3 contains 13 residues. Trimming took off 3 bases at V and 1 base at J, with 6 bases between the two ends. CDR1 is SGHTA, CDR2 FQGTGA, per germline. CDR3: CASSFTGNTEAFF. DNA of the CDR3: TGTGCCAGCAGCTTTACAGGGAACACTGAAGCTTTCTTT.